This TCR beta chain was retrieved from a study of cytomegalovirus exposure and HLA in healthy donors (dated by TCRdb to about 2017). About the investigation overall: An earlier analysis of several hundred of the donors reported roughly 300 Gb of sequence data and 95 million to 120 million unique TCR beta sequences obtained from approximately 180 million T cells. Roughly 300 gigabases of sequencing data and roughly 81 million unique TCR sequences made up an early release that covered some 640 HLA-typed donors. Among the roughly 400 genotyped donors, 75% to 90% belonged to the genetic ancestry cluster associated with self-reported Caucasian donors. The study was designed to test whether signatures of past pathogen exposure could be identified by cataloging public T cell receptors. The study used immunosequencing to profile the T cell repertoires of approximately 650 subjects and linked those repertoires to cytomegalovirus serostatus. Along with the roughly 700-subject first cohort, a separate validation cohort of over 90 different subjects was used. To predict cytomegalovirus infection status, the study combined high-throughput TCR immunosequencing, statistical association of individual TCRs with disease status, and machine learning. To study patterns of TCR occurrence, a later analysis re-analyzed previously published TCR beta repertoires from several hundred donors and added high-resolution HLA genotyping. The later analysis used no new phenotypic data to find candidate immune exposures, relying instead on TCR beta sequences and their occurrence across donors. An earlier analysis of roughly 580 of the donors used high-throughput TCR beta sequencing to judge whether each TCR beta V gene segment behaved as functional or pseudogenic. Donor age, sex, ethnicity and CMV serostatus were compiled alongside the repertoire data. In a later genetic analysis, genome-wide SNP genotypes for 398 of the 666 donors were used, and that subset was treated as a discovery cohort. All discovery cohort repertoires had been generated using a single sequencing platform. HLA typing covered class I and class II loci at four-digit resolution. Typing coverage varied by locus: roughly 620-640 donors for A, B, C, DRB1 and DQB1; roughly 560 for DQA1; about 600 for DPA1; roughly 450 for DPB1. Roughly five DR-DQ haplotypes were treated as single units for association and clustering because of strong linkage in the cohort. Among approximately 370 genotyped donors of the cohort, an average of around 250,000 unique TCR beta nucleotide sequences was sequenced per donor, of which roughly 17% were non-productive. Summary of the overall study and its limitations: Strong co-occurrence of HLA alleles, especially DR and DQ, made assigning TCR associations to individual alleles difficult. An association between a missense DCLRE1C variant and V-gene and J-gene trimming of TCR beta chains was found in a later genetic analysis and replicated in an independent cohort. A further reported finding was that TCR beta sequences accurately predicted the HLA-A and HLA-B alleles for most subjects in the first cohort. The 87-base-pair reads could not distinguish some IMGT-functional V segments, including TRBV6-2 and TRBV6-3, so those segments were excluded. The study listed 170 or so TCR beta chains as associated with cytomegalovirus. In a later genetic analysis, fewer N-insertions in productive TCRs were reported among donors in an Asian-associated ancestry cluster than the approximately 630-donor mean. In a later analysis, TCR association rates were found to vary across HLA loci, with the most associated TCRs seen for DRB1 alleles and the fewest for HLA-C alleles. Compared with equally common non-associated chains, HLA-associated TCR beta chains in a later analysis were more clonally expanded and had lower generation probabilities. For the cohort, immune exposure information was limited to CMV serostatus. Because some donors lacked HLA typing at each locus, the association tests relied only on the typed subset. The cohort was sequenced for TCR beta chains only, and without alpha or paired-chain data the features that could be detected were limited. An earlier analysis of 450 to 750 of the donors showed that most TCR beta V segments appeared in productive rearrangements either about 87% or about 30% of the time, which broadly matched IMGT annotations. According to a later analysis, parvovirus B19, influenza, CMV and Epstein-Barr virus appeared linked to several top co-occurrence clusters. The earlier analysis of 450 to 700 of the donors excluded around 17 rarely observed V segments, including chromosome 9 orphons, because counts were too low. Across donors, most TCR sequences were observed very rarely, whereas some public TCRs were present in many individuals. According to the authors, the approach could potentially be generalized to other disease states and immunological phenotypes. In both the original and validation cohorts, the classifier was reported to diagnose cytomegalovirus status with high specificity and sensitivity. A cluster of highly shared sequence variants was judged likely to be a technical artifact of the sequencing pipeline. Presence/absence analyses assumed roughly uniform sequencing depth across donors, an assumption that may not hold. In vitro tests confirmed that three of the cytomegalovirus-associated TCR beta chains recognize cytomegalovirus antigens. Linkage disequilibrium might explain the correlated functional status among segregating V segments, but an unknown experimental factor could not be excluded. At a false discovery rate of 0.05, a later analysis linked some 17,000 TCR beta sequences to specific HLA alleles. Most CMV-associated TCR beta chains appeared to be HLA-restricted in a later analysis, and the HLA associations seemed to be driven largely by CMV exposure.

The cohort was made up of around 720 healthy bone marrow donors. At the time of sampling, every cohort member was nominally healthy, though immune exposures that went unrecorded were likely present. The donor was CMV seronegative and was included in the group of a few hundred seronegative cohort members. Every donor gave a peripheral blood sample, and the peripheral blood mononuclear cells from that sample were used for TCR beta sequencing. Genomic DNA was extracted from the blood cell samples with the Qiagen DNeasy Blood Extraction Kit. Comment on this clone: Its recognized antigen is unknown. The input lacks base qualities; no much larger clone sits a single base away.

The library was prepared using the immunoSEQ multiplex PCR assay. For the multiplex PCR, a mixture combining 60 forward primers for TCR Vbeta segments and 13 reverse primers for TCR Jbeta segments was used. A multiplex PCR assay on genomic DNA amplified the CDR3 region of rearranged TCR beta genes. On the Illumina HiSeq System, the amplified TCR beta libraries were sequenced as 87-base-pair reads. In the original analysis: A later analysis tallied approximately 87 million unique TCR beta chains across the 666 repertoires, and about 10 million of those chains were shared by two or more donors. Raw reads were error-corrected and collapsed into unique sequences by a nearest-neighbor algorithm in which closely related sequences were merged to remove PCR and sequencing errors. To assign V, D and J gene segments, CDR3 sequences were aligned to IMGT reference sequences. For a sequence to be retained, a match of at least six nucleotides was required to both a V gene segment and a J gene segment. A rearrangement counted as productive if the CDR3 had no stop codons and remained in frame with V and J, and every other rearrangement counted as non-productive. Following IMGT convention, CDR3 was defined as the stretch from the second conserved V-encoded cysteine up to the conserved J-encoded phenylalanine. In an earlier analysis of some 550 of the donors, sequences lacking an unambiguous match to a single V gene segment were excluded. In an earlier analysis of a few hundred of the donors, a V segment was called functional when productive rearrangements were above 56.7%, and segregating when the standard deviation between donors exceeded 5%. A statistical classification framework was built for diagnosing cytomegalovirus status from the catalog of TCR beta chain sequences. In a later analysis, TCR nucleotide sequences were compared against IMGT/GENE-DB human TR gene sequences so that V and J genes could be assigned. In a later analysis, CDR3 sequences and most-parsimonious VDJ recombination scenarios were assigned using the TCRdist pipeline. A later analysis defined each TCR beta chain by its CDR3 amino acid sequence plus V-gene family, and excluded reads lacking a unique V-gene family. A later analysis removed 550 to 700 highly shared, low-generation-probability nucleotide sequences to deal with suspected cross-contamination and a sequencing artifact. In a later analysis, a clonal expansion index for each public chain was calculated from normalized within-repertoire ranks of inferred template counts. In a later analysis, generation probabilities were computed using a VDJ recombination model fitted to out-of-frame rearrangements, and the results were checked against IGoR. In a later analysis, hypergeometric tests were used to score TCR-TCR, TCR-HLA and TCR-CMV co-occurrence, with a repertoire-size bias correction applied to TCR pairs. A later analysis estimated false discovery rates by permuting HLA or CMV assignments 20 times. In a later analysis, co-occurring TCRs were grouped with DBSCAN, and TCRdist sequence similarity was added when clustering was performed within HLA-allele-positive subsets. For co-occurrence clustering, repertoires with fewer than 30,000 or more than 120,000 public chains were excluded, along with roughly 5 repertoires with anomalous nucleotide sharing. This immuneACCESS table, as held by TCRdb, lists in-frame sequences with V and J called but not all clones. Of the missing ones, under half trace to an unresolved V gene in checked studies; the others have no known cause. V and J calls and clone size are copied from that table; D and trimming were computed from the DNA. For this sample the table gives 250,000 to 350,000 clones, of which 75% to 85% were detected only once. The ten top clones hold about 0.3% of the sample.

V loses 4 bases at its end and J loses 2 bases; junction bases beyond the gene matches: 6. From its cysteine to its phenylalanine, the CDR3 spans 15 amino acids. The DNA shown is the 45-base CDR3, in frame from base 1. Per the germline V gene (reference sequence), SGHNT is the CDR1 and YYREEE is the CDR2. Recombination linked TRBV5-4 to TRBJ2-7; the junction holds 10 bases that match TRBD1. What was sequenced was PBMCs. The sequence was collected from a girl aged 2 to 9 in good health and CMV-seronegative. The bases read TGTGCCAGCAGCATGGGACAGGGGAAAGCCTACGAGCAGTACTTC. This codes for CASSMGQGKAYEQYF.